These 25 T cell receptor beta chains were all obtained from the same sample, sequenced in a study of blood T cell repertoires in COVID-19 (dated by TCRdb to 2018 to 2021). The method was the immunoSEQ multiplex PCR assay. Here the immuneACCESS table is served through TCRdb, limited to in-frame sequences with V and J called. Missing clones are a known gap in these copies; in checked studies unresolved V genes cover under half, and the rest lacks a known reason. This sample holds 15,000 to 20,000 clones; around nine tenths were observed only once. Around 8.9% of the sample is taken by the ten largest. Sequencing input: peripheral blood. The receptors here all came from a man between 40 and 49 years old with active COVID-19.

The chain employs TRBV7-9 and TRBJ1-2, with D possibly matching TRBD1 (6 bases). The CDR3 is 16 residues long. Germline V gene lookup returns CDR1 SEHNR and CDR2 FQNEAQ (reference sequence). V was clipped by 1 base and J by 1 base, with 13 bases between them. CDR3 in amino acids: CASSLGPGALNYGYTF. The CDR3 DNA is TGTGCCAGCAGCTTAGGTCCAGGGGCACTTAACTATGGCTACACCTTC.

The chain has TRBV7-9 and TRBJ1-4; D is possibly TRBD1 (5 bases). This CDR3 is 15 amino acids long. The ends were cut back, 5 bases at V and 5 bases at J, with 15 bases in the middle. Germline CDR1 and CDR2: SEHNR and FQNEAQ (reference sequence). The CDR3 loop reads CASSPLDRQNEKLFF. The CDR3 nucleotides read TGTGCCAGCAGCCCCCTTGACAGACAGAATGAAAAACTGTTTTTT.

The CDR3 nucleotides are TGTGCCAGCCTAGCGCAAGCGGGAGGGCTCGAGGAGACCCAGTACTTC. It is translated as CASLAQAGGLEETQYF. This rearrangement joins TRBV7-2 to TRBJ2-5, with 10 bases lining up with TRBD2. The length of the CDR3 is 16 residues. The ends lost 8 bases at V and 5 bases at J; junction bases unmatched: 14. Germline CDR1 reads SGHTA; CDR2 reads FQGNSA.

The chain is built from TRBV5-5 and TRBJ1-6; D may be TRBD1 (5 bases). Germline assignment: CDR1 SGHKS and CDR2 YYEKEE (reference sequence). This CDR3 has 16 amino acids. Trimming shortened V by 4 bases and J by 0 bases, and 11 bases separated the two germline ends. The CDR3 reads CASSPGLTSYNSPLHF. The DNA for the CDR3 is TGTGCCAGCAGCCCGGGACTGACCTCCTATAATTCACCCCTCCACTTT.

Only one count was recorded for this clone. The chain combines TRBV5-4 with TRBJ1-1; maybe TRBD1 (5 bases). The CDR3 sequence is 14 residues long. Germline lookup yields CDR1 SGHNT and CDR2 YYREEE (reference sequence). V dropped 2 bases and J dropped 3 bases, with 11 bases sitting between them. The CDR3: CASSFSSGYTEAFF. In nucleotides, the CDR3 is TGTGCCAGCAGCTTTAGCTCAGGGTACACTGAAGCTTTCTTT. The full variable domain, with the rest looked up from reference TRBV5-4 and TRBJ1-1, is ETGVTQSPTHLIKTRGQQVTLRCSSQSGHNTVSWYQQALGQGPQFIFQYYREEENGRGNFPPRFSGLQFPNYSSELNVNALELDDSALYLCASSFSSGYTEAFFGQGTRLTVV.

This clone has only one observation. The genes are TRBV7-9 and TRBJ2-1; TRBD2 agrees at 9 bases. Trimming at V came to 5 bases and at J to 9 bases, leaving 17 bases not matched to a gene. The CDR3 loop spans 17 amino acids. Per germline, CDR1 SEHNR and CDR2 FQNEAQ (reference sequence). CDR3 coding DNA: TGTGCCAGCAGCCCAAAGGGGCGGGAGGGCCCCTCGGGTGAGCAGTTCTTC. Amino acids: CASSPKGREGPSGEQFF.

The chain carries TRBV19 and TRBJ1-2; unclear D gene. Germline CDR1 LNHDA, CDR2 SQIVND (reference sequence). V shed 4 bases and J shed 5 bases, with 14 bases lying between them. There are 14 residues in the CDR3. CDR3 loop: CASSSPVLKYGYTF. CDR3 DNA sequence: TGTGCCAGTAGTAGCCCGGTACTAAAATATGGCTACACCTTC.

This clone came up once. CDR3 in amino acids: CASSPGSPYEQYF. In DNA, the CDR3 is TGTGCCAGCAGCCCCGGGTCCCCCTACGAGCAGTACTTC. The rearrangement uses TRBV5-6 and TRBJ2-7; unclear D gene. V was clipped by 4 bases and J by 2 bases, with 10 bases between them. The CDR3 is 13 amino acids. CDR1 and CDR2 (germline): SGHDT, YYEEEE.

The chain employs TRBV29-1 and TRBJ2-1; D remains ambiguous. Trimming took off 3 bases at V and 7 bases at J, with 7 bases between the two ends. Germline V CDR1 and CDR2: SQVTM, ANQGSEA. This CDR3 is 11 amino acids long. The CDR3 is CSVDRRNEQFF. CDR3 nucleotide sequence: TGCAGCGTTGACCGTCGGAATGAGCAGTTCTTC.

The chain combines TRBV4-3 with TRBJ2-4, with 11 bases that match TRBD2. The CDR3 covers 20 residues. The J segment lost 0 bases and the V segment lost 0 bases, leaving 10 bases of the junction unmatched. In germline, CDR1 is LGHNA, CDR2 YSLEER. For the CDR3, the DNA is TGCGCCAGCAGCCAAGAACCGTCGACTAGCGGGACCCTAGCCAAAAACATTCAGTACTTC. This encodes CASSQEPSTSGTLAKNIQYF.

The CDR3 spells CASRPDSATGTQYF. The DNA for the CDR3 is TGTGCCAGTAGGCCGGACAGCGCGACAGGGACGCAGTATTTT. This chain links TRBV19 with TRBJ2-3; 7 bases are a match to TRBD1. This CDR3 comprises 14 residues. The V segment lost 6 bases and the J segment 9 bases; nucleotides outside the gene matches: 12. The germline V gene encodes CDR1 LNHDA and CDR2 SQIVND (reference sequence).

The rearrangement joins TRBV10-2 to TRBJ2-7, with 7 nucleotides matching TRBD1. The germline gives CDR1 WSHSY, CDR2 SAAADI. The CDR3 runs 12 residues. The junction had 2 bases not matched to a gene; V was cut back by 6 bases and J by 3 bases. The CDR3 DNA reads as TGCGCCAGCAGGGGGGACAGCTACGAGCAGTACTTC. This encodes CASRGDSYEQYF.

V usage is TRBV7-9 and J usage is TRBJ1-4; no firm D call. V lost 3 bases to trimming and J lost 8 bases, with 16 bases between them. The CDR3 totals 15 residues. Germline V CDR1 and CDR2: SEHNR, FQNEAQ (reference sequence). Here the CDR3 reads CASSFSSGMREKLFF. The CDR3 nucleotides read TGTGCCAGCAGCTTTTCCTCGGGTATGCGGGAAAAACTGTTTTTT.

V and J are TRBV20-1 and TRBJ1-4, with D possibly matching TRBD1 (5 bases). The V end was cut by 3 bases, the J end by 7 bases, with 15 bases between. CDR3 length: 14 residues. The germline gives CDR1 DFQATT, CDR2 SNEGSKA (reference sequence). Here the CDR3 DNA reads TGCAGTGCTAGTCCTAACCCGGGGGGTGAAAAACTGTTTTTT. Its translation is CSASPNPGGEKLFF.

The V gene is TRBV29-1, the J gene TRBJ2-3; 11 nucleotides match TRBD2. This CDR3 spans 14 amino acids. V trimming: 2 bases; J trimming: 4 bases; junction bases outside the gene matches: 2. Per germline, CDR1 SQVTM and CDR2 ANQGSEA. The CDR3: CSVEKGLAADTQYF. The CDR3 region has the DNA TGCAGCGTTGAAAAGGGACTAGCGGCAGATACGCAGTATTTT.

V is TRBV29-1 and J is TRBJ2-5, with D perhaps TRBD1 (6 bases). The germline gives CDR1 SQVTM, CDR2 ANQGSEA. The CDR3 consists of 16 residues. V was trimmed by 0 bases and J by 2 bases, leaving 16 bases between them. CDR3 protein: CSVEDLSSRGQETQYF. CDR3 coding DNA: TGCAGCGTTGAAGATCTTTCTAGCAGGGGACAAGAGACCCAGTACTTC.

The gene calls are TRBV18 and TRBJ1-4, with 7 bases fitting TRBD1. V was pared by 8 bases and J by 8 bases, with 11 bases of the junction left unmatched. Germline V gene sequence: CDR1 KGHSH, CDR2 LQKENI. The CDR3 covers 14 residues. CDR3 in amino acids: CASGGSAGGEKLFF. The CDR3, as DNA: TGTGCCAGCGGGGGTTCCGCAGGGGGAGAAAAACTGTTTTTT. The complete variable domain, with remaining parts taken from reference TRBV18 and TRBJ1-4, reads NAGVMQNPRHLVRRRGQEARLRCSPMKGHSHVYWYRQLPEEGLKFMVYLQKENIIDESGMPKERFSAEFPKEGPSILRIQQVVRGDSAAYFCASGGSAGGEKLFFGSGTQLSVL.

The chain links TRBV3-1 (or the pseudogene TRBV3-2) to TRBJ2-3, with a weak D call TRBD2 (5 bases). Germline V lookup: CDR1 LGHDT, CDR2 YNNKEL (reference sequence). Trimming pared 4 bases from V and 0 bases from J, leaving 11 bases between. The CDR3 is 15 amino acids. This CDR3 reads CASSRRGGSTDTQYF. DNA of the CDR3: TGTGCCAGCAGCCGACGCGGAGGCAGCACAGATACGCAGTATTTT.

The chain carries TRBV6-6 and TRBJ2-3; 10 bases are shared with TRBD2. The J segment lost 5 bases and the V segment lost 6 bases, leaving 11 bases of the junction unmatched. This CDR3 spans 16 amino acids. Germline V CDR1 and CDR2: MNHNY, SVGAGI (reference sequence). The CDR3 bases are TGTGCCAGCAGCGGACTAGCGGTCCTTAGGGGAGATACGCAGTATTTT. Translation gives CASSGLAVLRGDTQYF.

DNA for the CDR3: TGTGCCACCAGTGATTCTAACTCCTACGAGCAGTACTTC. Protein product: CATSDSNSYEQYF. The chain has TRBV24-1 and TRBJ2-7; D uncertain. CDR3 length equals 13 residues. CDR1 and CDR2 from the germline V gene are KGHDR and SFDVKD. Trimming left V 2 bases short and J 0 bases short, with 4 bases between.

The chain recombines TRBV19 with TRBJ2-1; no clear D. V lost 1 base to trimming and J lost 9 bases, with 7 bases between them. The CDR3 has 12 residues. The V gene's germline CDR1 is LNHDA and CDR2 SQIVND (reference sequence). CDR3: CASSIVRSEQFF. CDR3 bases: TGTGCCAGTAGTATAGTCCGGTCTGAGCAGTTCTTC.

The rearrangement uses TRBV5-4 and TRBJ2-3; 7 nucleotides align to TRBD2. CDR3 length: 16 residues. Germline assignment: CDR1 SGHNT and CDR2 YYREEE (reference sequence). The ends lost 4 bases at V and 4 bases at J; junction bases unmatched: 12. The DNA of the CDR3 is TGTGCCAGCAGCCAGAGGGTGGGAGGGCGTGCAGATACGCAGTATTTT. Protein sequence: CASSQRVGGRADTQYF.

The chain recombines TRBV7-2 with TRBJ2-7; weak D call: TRBD2 (5 bases). Germline values: CDR1 SGHTA, CDR2 FQGNSA. Trimming removed 5 bases at V and 3 bases at J, with 8 bases between. The CDR3 spans 12 residues. The CDR3 loop reads CASSPRDYEQYF. The CDR3 DNA follows: TGTGCCAGCAGCCCCCGGGACTACGAGCAGTACTTC.

The CDR3 DNA reads as TGTGCCAGCAGCCTTCGGACCGGGACAGGAACGTACGAGCAGTACTTC. Protein product: CASSLRTGTGTYEQYF. The chain is built from TRBV7-2 and TRBJ2-7; 8 bases fit TRBD1. The CDR3 length is 16 residues. CDR1 and CDR2 from the germline V gene are SGHTA and FQGNSA. The ends lost 5 bases at V and 4 bases at J; junction bases unmatched: 13.

The chain employs TRBV5-8 and TRBJ2-1, with 7 bases aligning to TRBD2. This CDR3 is 14 amino acids long. The V segment lost 2 bases and the J segment 6 bases; nucleotides outside the gene matches: 5. Germline values: CDR1 SGHTS, CDR2 YDEGEE. This chain's CDR3 is CASSFGLVTNEQFF. CDR3 coding DNA: TGTGCCAGCAGCTTCGGACTAGTGACCAATGAGCAGTTCTTC.